Below are 17 T cell receptor beta chains sequenced from a single sample in a study of T cell responses to AZD1222 COVID-19 vaccine. Sequencing used immunoSEQ multiplex PCR; TCRdb keeps in-frame clones, though not all of them. Altogether about 120,000 clones are present, around 92% being singletons, with the ten largest covering 14%. The sequencing here drew on peripheral blood, taken on day 0 of AZD1222 vaccination. The receptors derive from an adult in good health.

The rearrangement uses TRBV3-1 (or the pseudogene TRBV3-2) and TRBJ1-5; D unclear. CDR1 and CDR2 (germline): LGHDT, YNNKEL (reference sequence). Trimming cost V 2 bases and J 6 bases, with 8 bases left between them. The CDR3 spans 13 residues. The CDR3 spells CASSQSSAQPQHF. The CDR3 DNA is TGTGCCAGCAGCCAATCGTCCGCTCAGCCCCAGCATTTT.

The V and J genes are TRBV5-6 and TRBJ2-7, with D tentatively TRBD2 (6 bases). Looked up from germline, CDR1 is SGHDT and CDR2 is YYEEEE. Trimming left V 4 bases short and J 4 bases short, with 18 bases between. This CDR3 region has 15 residues. For the CDR3, the DNA is TGTGCCAGCAGCCCGCCGGGGACTCTTCTTTACGAGCAGTACTTC. This codes for CASSPPGTLLYEQYF. Filled out from reference TRBV5-6 and TRBJ2-7, the complete variable domain reads DAGVTQSPTHLIKTRGQQVTLRCSPKSGHDTVSWYQQALGQGPQFIFQYYEEEERQRGNFPDRFSGHQFPNYSSELNVNALLLGDSALYLCASSPPGTLLYEQYFGPGTRLTVT.

This chain links TRBV29-1 with TRBJ2-3; maybe TRBD2 (5 bases). The V gene lost 5 bases and the J gene lost 0 bases, with 12 bases spanning the gap. The germline V gene encodes CDR1 SQVTM and CDR2 ANQGSEA. CDR3 length: 14 amino acids. The CDR3, as DNA: TGCAGCGTTACCAGCGGATCTAGCACAGATACGCAGTATTTT. Protein product: CSVTSGSSTDTQYF.

CDR3 amino acids: CASSLRAGYNSPLHF. In DNA form, the CDR3 reads TGTGCCAGCAGCTTACGAGCAGGGTATAATTCACCCCTCCACTTT. The chain recombines TRBV7-8 with TRBJ1-6; tentatively, D is TRBD1 (5 bases). Trimming left V 2 bases short and J 4 bases short, with 9 bases between. The CDR3 sequence is 15 residues long. The germline V gene encodes CDR1 SGHVS and CDR2 FQNEAQ.

The chain joins TRBV5-4 to TRBJ1-1; D is unclear. V was trimmed by 4 bases and J by 3 bases, leaving 13 bases between them. The length of the CDR3 is 14 residues. Germline CDR1 reads SGHNT; CDR2 reads YYREEE (reference sequence). The CDR3 DNA sequence: TGTGCCAGCAGCCCCCGCCCCGAGGACACTGAAGCTTTCTTT. It is translated as CASSPRPEDTEAFF.

The rearrangement uses TRBV7-8 and TRBJ2-1; no reliable D call. There are 13 residues in the CDR3. Germline CDR1 reads SGHVS; CDR2 reads FQNEAQ. V gave up 5 bases and J gave up 7 bases, with 12 bases separating them. CDR3 region: CASSPKTGNEQFF. The CDR3, as DNA: TGTGCCAGCAGCCCTAAGACTGGGAATGAGCAGTTCTTC.

The rearrangement joins TRBV2 to TRBJ1-1; maybe TRBD1 (6 bases). The ends were cut back, 2 bases at V and 4 bases at J, with 14 bases in the middle. The V gene's germline CDR1 is SNHLY and CDR2 FYNNEI. This CDR3 comprises 15 residues. CDR3 DNA: TGTGCCAGCAGTGAAAGTGCAGGGGTGGGCACTGAAGCTTTCTTT. Translating it yields CASSESAGVGTEAFF. The whole variable domain, remainder taken from reference TRBV2 and TRBJ1-1, is EPEVTQTPSHQVTQMGQEVILRCVPISNHLYFYWYRQILGQKVEFLVSFYNNEISEKSEIFDDQFSVERPDGSNFTLKIRSTKLEDSAMYFCASSESAGVGTEAFFGQGTRLTVV.

The genes are TRBV5-1 and TRBJ2-3; the D is unclear. The germline V gene encodes CDR1 SGHRS and CDR2 YFSETQ. The ends were cut back, 1 base at V and 0 bases at J, with 12 bases in the middle. The CDR3 is 16 residues long. CDR3 coding DNA: TGCGCCAGCAGCTTGTCTGGCGGATCTAGCACAGATACGCAGTATTTT. Its translation: CASSLSGGSSTDTQYF.

This rearrangement joins TRBV6-2 or TRBV6-3 to TRBJ1-5; TRBD1 agrees at 10 bases. The J segment lost 5 bases and the V segment lost 6 bases, leaving 4 bases of the junction unmatched. Germline-derived CDR1 and CDR2 are MNHEY and SVGEGT. The CDR3 runs 14 residues. In DNA, the CDR3 is TGTGCCAGCAGCAAGACAGGGGGCGATCAGCCCCAGCATTTT. Its translation: CASSKTGGDQPQHF.

This clone was recorded a few times. The chain recombines TRBV5-6 with TRBJ1-2; D unresolved. V dropped 4 bases and J dropped 4 bases, with 17 bases sitting between them. Germline loops: CDR1 SGHDT, CDR2 YYEEEE. CDR3 size: 15 residues. DNA of the CDR3: TGTGCCAGCAGCCCGGACCGTGTAATCCGCTATGGCTACACCTTC. The encoded protein is CASSPDRVIRYGYTF.

The chain has TRBV24-1 and TRBJ2-3; TRBD2 agrees at 9 bases. Losses at the gene ends were 4 bases for V and 8 bases for J; bases not matched to a gene: 9. The CDR3 covers 15 residues. Germline CDR1 and CDR2: KGHDR and SFDVKD. The CDR3 nucleotides are TGTGCCACCAGTGACGCGGGAGGGTATTCTGGTACGCAGTATTTT. Translation gives CATSDAGGYSGTQYF.

The rearrangement links TRBV27 to TRBJ2-1, with 10 bases identical to TRBD1. This CDR3 comprises 17 residues. Germline CDR1 and CDR2: MNHEY and SMNVEV (reference sequence). V shed 0 bases, J shed 8 bases, and the junction held 10 bases outside the gene matches. The DNA for the CDR3 is TGTGCCAGCAGTTTATCCATCCGGGACAGGGGTTCATATGAGCAGTTCTTC. Amino acid sequence: CASSLSIRDRGSYEQFF.

The rearrangement links TRBV19 to TRBJ1-1; a possible D gene is TRBD1 (6 bases). The CDR3 contains 15 residues. V was pared by 0 bases and J by 7 bases, with 15 bases between. Germline CDR1 LNHDA, CDR2 SQIVND (reference sequence). CDR3 amino acids: CASSIDGLRGSEAFF. The CDR3 nucleotides are TGTGCCAGTAGTATAGATGGACTCAGGGGCAGTGAAGCTTTCTTT.

The genes are TRBV30 and TRBJ2-7; D is perhaps TRBD1 (6 bases). V was pared by 0 bases and J by 7 bases, with 19 bases between. CDR3 length: 15 amino acids. Germline V gives CDR1 GTSNPN, CDR2 SVGIG (reference sequence). CDR3 amino acids: CAWSVLGAPLGEQYF. The CDR3 DNA reads TGTGCCTGGAGTGTACTGGGGGCCCCTTTGGGGGAGCAGTACTTC. The complete variable domain, with remaining parts taken from reference TRBV30 and TRBJ2-7, reads SQTIHQWPATLVQPVGSPLSLECTVEGTSNPNLYWYRQAAGRGLQLLFYSVGIGQISSEVPQNLSASRPQDRQFILSSKKLLLSDSGFYLCAWSVLGAPLGEQYFGPGTRLTVT.

This chain links TRBV5-5 with TRBJ2-3; TRBD2 agrees at 11 bases. Trimming at V came to 2 bases and at J to 6 bases, leaving 8 bases not matched to a gene. Germline lookup yields CDR1 SGHKS and CDR2 YYEKEE (reference sequence). The CDR3 is made up of 16 amino acids. CDR3 nucleotides: TGTGCCAGCAGCTTCACCACTAGCGGGAGCTTGGATACGCAGTATTTT. It specifies CASSFTTSGSLDTQYF. The full variable domain, with the rest looked up from reference TRBV5-5 and TRBJ2-3, is DAGVTQSPTHLIKTRGQQVTLRCSPISGHKSVSWYQQVLGQGPQFIFQYYEKEERGRGNFPDRFSARQFPNYSSELNVNALLLGDSALYLCASSFTTSGSLDTQYFGPGTRLTVL.

The rearrangement uses TRBV9 and TRBJ1-1, with D possibly matching TRBD1 (5 bases). V was pared by 0 bases and J by 3 bases, with 9 bases between. CDR3 length: 14 residues. The V gene's germline CDR1 is SGDLS and CDR2 YYNGEE. The CDR3 sequence is CASSVGDPHTEAFF. Here the CDR3 DNA reads TGTGCCAGCAGCGTAGGGGACCCTCACACTGAAGCTTTCTTT.

The chain recombines TRBV3-1 (or the pseudogene TRBV3-2) with TRBJ2-3, with 9 bases lining up with TRBD2. The trim removed 0 bases at V and 0 bases at J, leaving 10 bases unmatched. The CDR3 is made up of 19 amino acids. The germline gives CDR1 LGHDT, CDR2 YNNKEL (reference sequence). CDR3 amino acids: CASSQDSGLAGFSTDTQYF. CDR3 in DNA: TGTGCCAGCAGCCAAGATTCCGGCCTAGCGGGGTTTAGCACAGATACGCAGTATTTT.